What follows is one TCR beta chain and its context. In germline, CDR1 is MGHRA, CDR2 YSYEKL. The CDR3 is 17 residues long. The junction had 7 bases not matched to a gene; V was cut back by 5 bases and J by 0 bases. Original processing methods: Reference gene primer amplification gave estimated nucleated cell counts. Here immunoSEQ multiplex PCR was the method, and the copy in TCRdb shows in-frame clones only, minus some. V, J and clone size are taken as reported in that table, and D and trimming were inferred from the DNA itself. The data show approximately 69,000 clones, 75% to 90% seen once. This entry comes from a study of blood T cell repertoires in COVID-19.

The chain recombines TRBV4-1 with TRBJ2-6; TRBD1 matches 7 bases. Sample: peripheral blood. This receptor was obtained from a human donor in a cohort sampled during active COVID-19. The CDR3 reads CASSSAGTASGANVLTF. The CDR3 DNA reads as TGCGCCAGCAGCTCCGCCGGGACAGCCTCTGGGGCCAACGTCCTGACTTTC.